By share of the sample, the clone carrying this T cell receptor beta chain is medium-sized (0.01 to 0.1%). This specimen belongs to a study of T and B cells in COVID-19 patients. Whole-study context: Critical illness requiring mechanical ventilation or extracorporeal membrane oxygenation affected about 65% of the 20 active-infection patients.

The V segment lost 8 bases and the J segment 5 bases; nucleotides outside the gene matches: 9. Germline values: CDR1 LNHDA, CDR2 SQIVND (reference sequence). The CDR3 totals 14 residues. Blood genomic DNA input for TRB amplification was about 240-550 ng. TRB rearrangements were amplified by multiplex PCR with BIOMED2 TRB-A/B primers. TCRdb itself ran the multiplex PCR reads through MiXCR, one entry per CDR3 protein. The sample records about 4,000 distinct CDR3 sequences, about 25% being singletons. The origin of this receptor is a human donor with active COVID-19. Sequencing was carried out using blood. The rearrangement links TRBV19 to TRBJ2-7; TRBD1 agrees at 10 bases. The CDR3: CASGAGTGVHEQYF. The CDR3 DNA is TGTGCCAGTGGGGCCGGGACAGGGGTTCACGAGCAGTACTTC.